The rows below give T cell receptor beta chains drawn from one sample of a study of blood T cells in healthy people across ages. TCRdb reprocessed the 5' RACE reads with MiXCR, giving one entry per CDR3 protein. There are about 1 million distinct CDR3 sequences in the sample; approximately 26% occur only once, and around 0.75% lies in the top ten. The sample also formed part of further work on T cells of mothers and their children.

The sequenced sample consisted of blood. The receptor source for this set is a girl aged 2 to 10 in good health. Both conserved end residues are part of each CDR3. Fields, in order: CDR3 protein, CDR3 DNA, J gene, clone size, V gene, D gene. The D gene is left open where the match is weak. Size is omitted from some rows. Given values are once, few, many or a class for expanded clones.

CDR3: CAIGLAGDMVGAQYF
DNA: TGTGCCATCGGACTAGCGGGAGATATGGTCGGGGCCCAGTACTTC
J: TRBJ2-5
size: few
V: TRBV10-3
D: TRBD2

CDR3: CASSLAAVEQFF
DNA: TGTGCCAGCAGCTTAGCAGCTGTTGAGCAGTTCTTC
J: TRBJ2-1
size: NA
V: TRBV7-2
D: NA

CDR3: CASSYGADTYEQYF
DNA: TGTGCCAGCAGTTACGGGGCCGACACGTACGAGCAGTACTTC
J: TRBJ2-7
size: NA
V: TRBV6-6
D: NA

CDR3: CASSLVLVLPAAYEQYF
DNA: TGTGCCAGCAGCTTAGTCTTGGTCCTACCAGCGGCCTACGAGCAGTACTTC
J: TRBJ2-7
size: NA
V: TRBV7-8
D: NA

CDR3: CASSQEVGDTEAFF
DNA: TGCGCCAGCAGCCAAGAGGTAGGGGACACTGAAGCTTTCTTT
J: TRBJ1-1
size: NA
V: TRBV4-3
D: NA

CDR3: CSAPDLYNEQFF
DNA: TGCAGTGCTCCGGACTTATACAATGAGCAGTTCTTC
J: TRBJ2-1
size: few
V: TRBV20-1
D: NA

CDR3: CASSPRRWASNTEAFF
DNA: TGTGCCAGCAGTCCGCGTCGGTGGGCCTCGAACACTGAAGCTTTCTTT
J: TRBJ1-1
size: NA
V: TRBV10-3
D: NA

CDR3: CASSYSFRGEQFF
DNA: TGTGCCAGCAGTTATAGCTTTAGGGGTGAGCAGTTCTTC
J: TRBJ2-1
size: NA
V: TRBV27
D: NA

CDR3: CASRGETGYEQYF
DNA: TGTGCCAGCAGGGGGGAGACGGGCTACGAGCAGTACTTC
J: TRBJ2-7
size: few
V: TRBV2
D: NA

CDR3: CASTLTTGQRTYEQYF
DNA: TGTGCCAGCACTCTGACCACGGGACAAAGGACCTACGAGCAGTACTTC
J: TRBJ2-7
size: few
V: TRBV6-1
D: NA

CDR3: CASSPPGQENEKLFF
DNA: TGTGCCAGCAGTCCACCGGGACAGGAAAATGAAAAACTGTTTTTT
J: TRBJ1-4
size: NA
V: TRBV2
D: TRBD1

CDR3: CASSQEEAPTSYEQYF
DNA: TGCGCCAGCAGCCAAGAAGAGGCGCCCACATCCTACGAGCAGTACTTC
J: TRBJ2-7
size: NA
V: TRBV4-1
D: NA

CDR3: CASSESGSLMSQYF
DNA: TGTGCCAGCAGTGAATCGGGGAGCCTGATGTCCCAGTACTTC
J: TRBJ2-5
size: NA
V: TRBV25-1
D: NA

CDR3: CASSVSRAARGLGNEKLFF
DNA: TGTGCCAGCAGTGTTTCACGGGCAGCCCGTGGTTTGGGTAATGAAAAACTGTTTTTT
J: TRBJ1-4
size: NA
V: TRBV2
D: NA

CDR3: CASSFPSGRSLADTQYF
DNA: TGTGCCAGCAGCTTTCCTAGCGGGAGATCTTTGGCAGATACGCAGTATTTT
J: TRBJ2-3
size: few
V: TRBV7-2
D: TRBD2

CDR3: CASTTGQKNQPQHF
DNA: TGTGCCAGCACCACGGGACAGAAAAATCAGCCCCAGCATTTT
J: TRBJ1-5
size: few
V: TRBV12-3/TRBV12-4
D: TRBD1

CDR3: CASISATYTGHTEAFF
DNA: TGTGCCAGCATCTCTGCGACCTACACGGGGCACACTGAAGCTTTCTTT
J: TRBJ1-1
size: few
V: TRBV6-2/TRBV6-3
D: NA

CDR3: CASSEARGAPEGETQYF
DNA: TGTGCCAGCAGTGAAGCGAGAGGGGCCCCCGAGGGGGAGACCCAGTACTTC
J: TRBJ2-5
size: NA
V: TRBV2
D: NA

CDR3: CASVLTGKPYEQYF
DNA: TGTGCCAGCGTTCTGACAGGGAAACCCTACGAGCAGTACTTC
J: TRBJ2-7
size: few
V: TRBV28
D: TRBD1

CDR3: CASSPFGGVVETQYF
DNA: TGTGCCAGCAGCCCTTTTGGCGGGGTCGTGGAGACCCAGTACTTC
J: TRBJ2-5
size: once
V: TRBV7-3
D: NA

CDR3: CASSLRWEAEQFF
DNA: TGTGCCAGCAGCTTGAGGTGGGAGGCCGAGCAGTTCTTC
J: TRBJ2-1
size: many
V: TRBV7-2
D: NA

CDR3: CSATGDGYTF
DNA: TGCAGTGCTACGGGGGATGGCTACACCTTC
J: TRBJ1-2
size: few
V: TRBV20-1
D: NA

CDR3: CSVEDGAKNIQYF
DNA: TGCAGCGTTGAAGACGGAGCCAAAAACATTCAGTACTTC
J: TRBJ2-4
size: NA
V: TRBV29-1
D: NA

CDR3: CASSHGGQETQYF
DNA: TGCGCCAGCAGCCACGGAGGGCAAGAGACCCAGTACTTC
J: TRBJ2-5
size: few
V: TRBV4-1
D: NA

CDR3: CASSDSPREDHEQYF
DNA: TGTGCCAGCAGTGACTCTCCGCGGGAGGACCACGAGCAGTACTTC
J: TRBJ2-7
size: NA
V: TRBV6-4
D: TRBD2

CDR3: CASGTSGPPDEQYF
DNA: TGTGCCAGCGGGACTAGCGGTCCCCCCGACGAGCAGTACTTC
J: TRBJ2-7
size: few
V: TRBV21-1
D: NA

CDR3: CASSLLNPAGELFF
DNA: TGTGCCAGCAGTTTATTAAACCCGGCCGGGGAGCTGTTTTTT
J: TRBJ2-2
size: NA
V: TRBV27
D: NA

CDR3: CASSPTWRETQYF
DNA: TGCGCCAGCAGCCCTACCTGGAGGGAGACCCAGTACTTC
J: TRBJ2-5
size: NA
V: TRBV4-1
D: NA

CDR3: CASHPGREGVRTGELFF
DNA: TGTGCCTCACACCCGGGGCGGGAGGGAGTTCGGACCGGGGAGCTGTTTTTT
J: TRBJ2-2
size: few
V: TRBV12-3/TRBV12-4
D: TRBD2

CDR3: CASSPPGGTEAFF
DNA: TGTGCCAGCAGTCCTCCCGGGGGGACTGAAGCTTTCTTT
J: TRBJ1-1
size: many
V: TRBV7-9
D: NA

CDR3: CASSQTGGYEQYF
DNA: TGTGCCAGCAGTCAGACAGGGGGGTACGAGCAGTACTTC
J: TRBJ2-7
size: many
V: TRBV27
D: TRBD1

CDR3: CASSPGRGAGDTEYF
DNA: TGTGCCAGCAGCCCCGGGAGAGGGGCGGGGGATACGGAGTATTTT
J: TRBJ2-3
size: NA
V: TRBV12-3/TRBV12-4
D: TRBD2

CDR3: CSASPELGTEAFF
DNA: TGCAGTGCTAGTCCAGAATTAGGCACTGAAGCTTTCTTT
J: TRBJ1-1
size: NA
V: TRBV20-1
D: NA

CDR3: CASRGFQGREKLFF
DNA: TGTGCCAGCAGGGGGTTCCAGGGCCGAGAAAAACTGTTTTTT
J: TRBJ1-4
size: NA
V: TRBV6-5
D: NA

CDR3: CASSLKPSGNTIYF
DNA: TGTGCCAGCAGTTTAAAACCCTCTGGAAACACCATATATTTT
J: TRBJ1-3
size: NA
V: TRBV12-3/TRBV12-4
D: NA

CDR3: CSARMDNEQFF
DNA: TGCAGTGCTAGAATGGACAATGAGCAGTTCTTC
J: TRBJ2-1
size: NA
V: TRBV20-1
D: NA

CDR3: CASSIFLSGQHYEQYF
DNA: TGTGCCAGCAGTATATTTCTTTCGGGACAGCACTACGAGCAGTACTTC
J: TRBJ2-7
size: few
V: TRBV6-5
D: TRBD1

CDR3: CASSPWAGEYHEQYF
DNA: TGTGCCAGCAGCCCCTGGGCAGGGGAATACCACGAGCAGTACTTC
J: TRBJ2-7
size: once
V: TRBV12-3/TRBV12-4
D: NA

CDR3: CASSLDSLTDTQYF
DNA: TGTGCCAGCAGTCTGGACTCACTCACAGATACGCAGTATTTT
J: TRBJ2-3
size: many
V: TRBV27
D: NA

CDR3: CASSQDLIRGNTEAFF
DNA: TGTGCCAGCAGCCAAGACCTTATTCGGGGGAACACTGAAGCTTTCTTT
J: TRBJ1-1
size: few
V: TRBV4-2
D: NA

CDR3: CSAGGDQPQHF
DNA: TGCAGCGCTGGGGGCGATCAGCCCCAGCATTTT
J: TRBJ1-5
size: NA
V: TRBV29-1
D: NA

CDR3: CASSEGASADYEQYF
DNA: TGTGCCAGCAGTGAAGGTGCTAGCGCGGACTACGAGCAGTACTTC
J: TRBJ2-7
size: NA
V: TRBV2
D: NA

CDR3: CASSYSGPSGPNQPQHF
DNA: TGTGCCAGCAGTTACTCAGGGCCCTCTGGCCCCAATCAGCCCCAGCATTTT
J: TRBJ1-5
size: NA
V: TRBV6-5
D: NA

CDR3: CASSLIAGGLDEQFF
DNA: TGTGCCAGCAGCCTTATAGCGGGAGGGCTTGATGAGCAGTTCTTC
J: TRBJ2-1
size: NA
V: TRBV7-3
D: TRBD2

CDR3: CSATSANEQFF
DNA: TGCAGTGCTACAAGCGCGAATGAGCAGTTCTTC
J: TRBJ2-1
size: NA
V: TRBV20-1
D: NA

CDR3: CAISEIDSDEQYF
DNA: TGTGCCATCAGTGAGATCGACAGCGACGAGCAGTACTTC
J: TRBJ2-7
size: NA
V: TRBV10-3
D: NA

CDR3: CSASGLYETETQYF
DNA: TGCAGTGCTAGTGGTCTCTATGAGACGGAGACCCAGTACTTC
J: TRBJ2-5
size: NA
V: TRBV20-1
D: NA

CDR3: CSGTGLGYNEQFF
DNA: TGCAGCGGAACGGGACTAGGATACAATGAGCAGTTCTTC
J: TRBJ2-1
size: NA
V: TRBV29-1
D: TRBD2

CDR3: CASSLAPGLANEQFF
DNA: TGTGCCAGCAGCTTAGCTCCCGGACTAGCCAATGAGCAGTTCTTC
J: TRBJ2-1
size: once
V: TRBV11-1
D: TRBD2

CDR3: CSARDPGEGYTF
DNA: TGCAGTGCTAGAGATCCCGGGGAAGGCTACACCTTC
J: TRBJ1-2
size: NA
V: TRBV20-1
D: NA

CDR3: CSMKEVGSYEQYF
DNA: TGCAGCATGAAGGAGGTCGGGTCCTACGAGCAGTACTTC
J: TRBJ2-7
size: many
V: TRBV29-1
D: NA

CDR3: CASSPTTPSHGYTF
DNA: TGTGCCAGCAGTCCCACTACACCTAGCCACGGCTACACCTTC
J: TRBJ1-2
size: NA
V: TRBV12-3/TRBV12-4
D: NA

CDR3: CSARGDNQETQYF
DNA: TGCAGTGCTAGAGGGGACAACCAAGAGACCCAGTACTTC
J: TRBJ2-5
size: NA
V: TRBV20-1
D: NA

CDR3: CASSDSGNTDTQYF
DNA: TGCGCCAGCAGTGATAGCGGAAACACAGATACGCAGTATTTT
J: TRBJ2-3
size: few
V: TRBV10-1
D: NA

CDR3: CASLSLAGGREQFF
DNA: TGTGCCAGCCTCTCACTAGCGGGAGGGCGTGAGCAGTTCTTC
J: TRBJ2-1
size: NA
V: TRBV6-4
D: TRBD2

CDR3: CASSIGLAGEQFF
DNA: TGTGCCAGCAGCATAGGACTAGCGGGTGAGCAGTTCTTC
J: TRBJ2-1
size: few
V: TRBV7-3
D: TRBD2

CDR3: CASSDVIQSNVLTF
DNA: TGTGCCAGCAGCGACGTTATCCAATCCAACGTCCTGACTTTC
J: TRBJ2-6
size: NA
V: TRBV11-1
D: NA

CDR3: CSVVGRFYEQYF
DNA: TGCAGCGTTGTGGGCAGGTTCTACGAGCAGTACTTC
J: TRBJ2-7
size: NA
V: TRBV29-1
D: NA

CDR3: CASSPARGSNHEQYF
DNA: TGCGCCAGCAGTCCCGCCCGGGGCAGTAACCACGAGCAGTACTTC
J: TRBJ2-7
size: NA
V: TRBV4-1
D: NA

CDR3: CASSYSSRGGEKLFF
DNA: TGTGCCAGCAGTTACTCGTCTAGGGGAGGCGAAAAACTGTTTTTT
J: TRBJ1-4
size: few
V: TRBV6-5
D: NA